This T cell receptor (beta chain) is drawn from a study of blood T cell repertoires in COVID-19 (dated by TCRdb to the early 2020s). The study in broad terms: Samples covering the acute and convalescent phases of COVID-19 were provided by collaborators in the United States, Italy and Spain. The prospective study material was composed of cDNA or gDNA derived from T cells, B-cell-depleted T cells, or PBMCs. Subjects who had been exposed to COVID-19, were actively infected with it, or had recovered from it provided the deeply sampled blood TCRbeta repertoires that made up the dataset. The repertoires were released in a freely available public database intended as a resource for research on the immune response to SARS-CoV-2. Samples came from the ongoing ImmuneRACE study (first 160 participants) plus 1,254 subjects from 6 global collaborators. Sample metadata almost always included a de-identified subject ID, COVID-19 status, age in years and sex. Where available, HLA class I and class II types were taken from metadata supplied by the sample provider and were not determined by assay-based typing.

Broad study findings and their caveats: How much clinical and demographic metadata was included differed by source and by participant, and the metadata was provided uncurated.

TCRbeta CDR3 regions were amplified from genomic DNA by means of the immunoSEQ Assay, a bias-controlled multiplex PCR. Under the source paper's analysis protocol: The number of nucleated cells in each sample was estimated by amplification of reference gene primers within the assay. Sequence reads were collapsed and filtered to measure the absolute abundance of every unique TCRbeta CDR3 rearrangement. For each sample, productive Simpson clonality was calculated as the square root of Simpson's diversity index across productive rearrangements. The clones in this table, taken by TCRdb from immuneACCESS, are in-frame only. Not every clone is retained; where verified, under half of the shortfall comes from an unresolved V gene, and the cause of the rest is unknown. For V, J and clone size, that table is used; D and trimming come from the DNA. The sample contains under 300,000 clones, about 88% of them found a single time. The ten top clones hold more than 1.1% of the sample.

From its cysteine to its phenylalanine, the CDR3 spans 16 amino acids. The retained sequence is limited to the CDR3, 48 bases, with the frame set at the first base. Reading the germline V gene gives CDR1 MGHDK and CDR2 SYGVNS. Deletion took 0 bases off V and 1 base off J, with a span of 9 bases between the germline ends. One collaborating source in Seattle enrolled patients during active infection and followed them longitudinally through the course of disease. Each collaborating institution followed its own protocols to collect whole blood in K2EDTA tubes. For TCRbeta analysis, collaborators shipped samples in one of three forms: frozen whole blood, isolated PBMCs, or DNA extracted from either of those sample types. Notes on this clone: Its antigen remains undetermined. There are no base qualities to consult, and no much larger clone falls within one base.

The V and J genes are TRBV25-1 and TRBJ2-2; confidence is insufficient to name the D gene. This clonotype originated in a human donor with COVID-19, enrolled during active disease. The donor label of this sample is uncertain. The sample consisted of peripheral blood. The CDR3 has the sequence CASSEYRTGNTGELFF. The nucleotide sequence is TGTGCCAGCAGTGAATATCGTACGGGGAACACCGGGGAGCTGTTTTTT. When the CDR3 is completed using the reference TRBV25-1 and TRBJ2-2 genes on either side, the full variable domain is EADIYQTPRYLVIGTGKKITLECSQTMGHDKMYWYQQDPGMELHLIHYSYGVNSTEKGDLSSESTVSRIRTEHFPLTLESARPSHTSQYLCASSEYRTGNTGELFFGEGSRLTVL.